A selection of T cell receptor beta chains follows, all from one sample in a study of beta chain features in type 1 diabetes. Profiling relied on immunoSEQ multiplex PCR, and the TCRdb table lists in-frame clones only, not all of them. Among 350,000 to 450,000 clones listed, about 14% were seen once. Sequenced: naive CD4+ T cells from blood. Receptor source: a woman aged 18-29 years in good health. Both conserved end residues are part of each CDR3. The D gene is left open where the match is weak. Size is omitted from some rows. Given values are once, few, many or a class for expanded clones.

j_call d_call v_call clone_size cdr3_aa cdr3_nt
TRBJ1-2 NA TRBV28 NA CASSLGLNYGYTF TGTGCCAGCAGTTTAGGCTTAAACTATGGCTACACCTTC
TRBJ2-1 TRBD2 TRBV7-2 NA CASSSGLAGYNEQFF TGTGCCAGCAGCTCGGGACTAGCGGGATACAATGAGCAGTTCTTC
TRBJ2-7 NA TRBV7-9 NA CASSLGHIDEQYF TGTGCCAGCAGCTTAGGACATATCGACGAGCAGTACTTC
TRBJ2-3 NA TRBV9 few CASSVAGRGTDTQYF TGTGCCAGCAGCGTAGCGGGCAGGGGCACAGATACGCAGTATTTT
TRBJ2-5 TRBD1 TRBV30 NA CAWRPGTALQTQYF TGTGCCTGGAGGCCAGGGACAGCCTTGCAGACCCAGTACTTC
TRBJ2-7 TRBD2 TRBV29-1 NA CSAMGGAGGNTYEQYF TGCAGCGCTATGGGAGGGGCGGGAGGGAACACCTACGAGCAGTACTTC
TRBJ2-1 TRBD2 TRBV4-2 NA CASSRPSGSGEQFF TGTGCCAGCAGCCGACCTAGCGGGAGTGGCGAGCAGTTCTTC
TRBJ1-1 NA TRBV5-1 NA CASSLAFPRNTEAFF TGCGCCAGCAGCTTGGCATTTCCGCGGAACACTGAAGCTTTCTTT
TRBJ2-5 NA TRBV4-1 NA CASSQDAANRGGETQYF TGCGCCAGCAGCCAAGACGCGGCCAACAGGGGGGGAGAGACCCAGTACTTC
TRBJ2-1 TRBD2 TRBV5-1 NA CASSLTSGITNEQFF TGCGCCAGCAGCTTAACTAGCGGGATTACTAATGAGCAGTTCTTC
TRBJ2-7 NA TRBV18 NA CASSPPKGISYEQYF TGTGCCAGCTCACCACCAAAGGGGATCTCCTACGAGCAGTACTTC
TRBJ2-7 NA TRBV27 few CASSFLDRGEQYF TGTGCCAGCAGTTTTTTGGATAGGGGCGAGCAGTACTTC
TRBJ2-1 NA TRBV28 NA CASREYNEQFF TGTGCCAGCAGAGAGTACAATGAGCAGTTCTTC
TRBJ1-1 NA TRBV5-1 NA CASSSLTESEAFF TGCGCCAGCAGCTCGCTGACTGAGAGTGAAGCTTTCTTT
TRBJ2-5 NA TRBV5-4 NA CASSPAGQQETQYF TGTGCCAGCAGCCCCGCGGGACAGCAAGAGACCCAGTACTTC
TRBJ2-7 NA TRBV7-9 NA CASSLLTPGSQQAQYF TGTGCCAGCAGCTTACTAACTCCGGGCTCGCAACAGGCGCAGTACTTC
TRBJ2-2 NA TRBV28 few CASSLLHTGELFF TGTGCCAGCAGTTTACTACACACCGGGGAGCTGTTTTTT